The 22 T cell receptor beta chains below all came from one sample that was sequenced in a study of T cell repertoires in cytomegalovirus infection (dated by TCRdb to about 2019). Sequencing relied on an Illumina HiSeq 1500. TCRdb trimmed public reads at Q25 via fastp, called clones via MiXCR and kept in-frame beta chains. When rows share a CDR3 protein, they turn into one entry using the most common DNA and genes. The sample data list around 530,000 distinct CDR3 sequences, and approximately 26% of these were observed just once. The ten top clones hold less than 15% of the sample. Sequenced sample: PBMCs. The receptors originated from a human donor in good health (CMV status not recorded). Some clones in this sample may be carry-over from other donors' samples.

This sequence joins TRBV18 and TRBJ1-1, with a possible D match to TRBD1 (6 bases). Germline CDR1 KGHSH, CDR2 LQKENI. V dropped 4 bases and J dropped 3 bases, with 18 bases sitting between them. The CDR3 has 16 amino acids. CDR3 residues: CASSQTGSTGYTEAFF. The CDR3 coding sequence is TGTGCCAGCTCACAAACAGGGTCTACTGGGTACACTGAAGCTTTCTTT.

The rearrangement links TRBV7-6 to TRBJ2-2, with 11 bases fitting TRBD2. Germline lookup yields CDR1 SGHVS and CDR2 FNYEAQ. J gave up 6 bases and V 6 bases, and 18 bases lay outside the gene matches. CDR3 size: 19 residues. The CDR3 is CASSYKALRLAGLAGELFF. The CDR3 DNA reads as TGTGCCAGCAGTTATAAAGCTCTTCGACTAGCGGGACTCGCCGGGGAGCTGTTTTTT.

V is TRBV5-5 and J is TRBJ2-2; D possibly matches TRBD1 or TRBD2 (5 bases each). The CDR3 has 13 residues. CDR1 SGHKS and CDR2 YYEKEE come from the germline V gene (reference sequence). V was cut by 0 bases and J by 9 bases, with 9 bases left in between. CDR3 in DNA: TGTGCCAGCAGCTTGGTAGGGACGAGGGAGCTGTTTTTT. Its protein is CASSLVGTRELFF.

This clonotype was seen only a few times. The CDR3 loop is CASSLVGRASGEQYV. CDR3 in DNA: TGTGCCAGCAGCTTAGTCGGGAGGGCCTCGGGCGAGCAGTACGTC. The chain couples TRBV7-8 to TRBJ2-7; 8 nucleotides line up with TRBD2. V trimming: 1 base; J trimming: 6 bases; junction bases outside the gene matches: 8. From germline, CDR1 is SGHVS and CDR2 FQNEAQ. CDR3 size: 15 residues.

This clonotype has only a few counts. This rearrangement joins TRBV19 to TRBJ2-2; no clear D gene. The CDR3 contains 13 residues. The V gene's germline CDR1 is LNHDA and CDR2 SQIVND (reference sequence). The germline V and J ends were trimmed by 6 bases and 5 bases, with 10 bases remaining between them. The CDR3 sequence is CASSVTLTGELFF. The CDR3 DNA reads TGTGCCAGTAGCGTGACCCTTACCGGGGAGCTGTTTTTT. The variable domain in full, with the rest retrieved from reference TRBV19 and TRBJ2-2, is DGGITQSPKYLFRKEGQNVTLSCEQNLNHDAMYWYRQDPGQGLRLIYYSQIVNDFQKGDIAEGYSVSREKKESFPLTVTSAQKNPTAFYLCASSVTLTGELFFGEGSRLTVL.

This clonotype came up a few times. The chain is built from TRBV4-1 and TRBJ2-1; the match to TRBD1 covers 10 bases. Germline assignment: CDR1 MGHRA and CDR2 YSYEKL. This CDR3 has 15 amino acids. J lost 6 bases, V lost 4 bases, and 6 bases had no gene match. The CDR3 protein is CASSRGQGVLNEQFF. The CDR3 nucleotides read TGCGCCAGCAGCCGAGGACAGGGGGTTCTCAATGAGCAGTTCTTC.

The CDR3 region has the DNA TGTGCCAGCAGTTACGGGCTAGCGGGAGGTGAGCAGTACGTC. Translation: CASSYGLAGGEQYV. This chain uses TRBV6-2 or TRBV6-3 with TRBJ2-7; 11 bases match TRBD2. Germline V CDR1 and CDR2: MNHEY, SVGEGT. The CDR3 is 14 residues long. The V gene end was trimmed by 2 bases and the J gene end by 7 bases; junction bases not matched to a gene: 4.

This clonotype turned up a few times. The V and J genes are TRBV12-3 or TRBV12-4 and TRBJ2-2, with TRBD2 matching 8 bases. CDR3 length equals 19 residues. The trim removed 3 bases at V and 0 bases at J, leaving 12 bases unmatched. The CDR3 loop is CASSFQPGGPPANTGELFF. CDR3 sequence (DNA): TGTGCCAGCAGTTTCCAACCGGGGGGGCCACCCGCGAACACCGGGGAGCTGTTTTTT.

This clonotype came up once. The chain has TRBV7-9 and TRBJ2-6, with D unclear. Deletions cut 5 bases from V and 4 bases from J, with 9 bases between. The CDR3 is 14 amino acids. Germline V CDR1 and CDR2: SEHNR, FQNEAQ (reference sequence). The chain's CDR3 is CASSLMEGANVLTF. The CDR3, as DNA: TGTGCCAGCAGCCTGATGGAGGGGGCCAACGTCCTGACTTTC.

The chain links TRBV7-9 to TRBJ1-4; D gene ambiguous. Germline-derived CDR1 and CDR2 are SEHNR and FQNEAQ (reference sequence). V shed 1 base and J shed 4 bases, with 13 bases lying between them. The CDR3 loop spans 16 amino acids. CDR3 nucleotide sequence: TGTGCCAGCAGCTTAGTGGCAGTCCCTTTTAATGAAAAACTGTTTTTT. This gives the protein CASSLVAVPFNEKLFF.

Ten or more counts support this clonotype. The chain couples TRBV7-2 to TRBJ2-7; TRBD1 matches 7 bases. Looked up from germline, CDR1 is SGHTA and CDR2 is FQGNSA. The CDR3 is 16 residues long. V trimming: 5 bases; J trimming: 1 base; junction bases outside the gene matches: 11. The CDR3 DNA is TGTGCCAGCAGCCCCAGTTCGGACAGGACTTCCTACGAGCAGTACTTC. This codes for CASSPSSDRTSYEQYF.

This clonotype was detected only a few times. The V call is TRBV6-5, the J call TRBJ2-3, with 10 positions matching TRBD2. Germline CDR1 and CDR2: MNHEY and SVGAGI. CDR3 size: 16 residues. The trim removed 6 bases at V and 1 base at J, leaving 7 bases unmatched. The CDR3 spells CASSLDSGRGTDTQYF. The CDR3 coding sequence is TGTGCCAGCAGCTTAGACAGCGGGAGGGGCACAGATACGCAGTATTTT.

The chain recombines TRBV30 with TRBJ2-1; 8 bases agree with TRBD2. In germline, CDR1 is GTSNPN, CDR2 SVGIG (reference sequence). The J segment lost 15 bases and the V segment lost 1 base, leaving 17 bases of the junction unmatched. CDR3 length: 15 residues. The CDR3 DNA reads TGTGCCTGGAGTGACCCTCTGTTCCCAGCGGGAGTTCGGTTCTTC. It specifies CAWSDPLFPAGVRFF.

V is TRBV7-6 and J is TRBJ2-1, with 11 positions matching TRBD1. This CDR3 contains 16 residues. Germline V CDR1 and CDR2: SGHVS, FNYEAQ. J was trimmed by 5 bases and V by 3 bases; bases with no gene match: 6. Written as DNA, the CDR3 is TGTGCCAGCAGCTTCCCTGGACAGGGGGCGAACAATGAGCAGTTCTTC. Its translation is CASSFPGQGANNEQFF.

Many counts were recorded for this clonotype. The CDR3 nucleotides read TGTGCCAGCAGCTTAAGGGGCGGGAGTTCAAGCTCCTACGAGCAGTACGTC. Encoded protein: CASSLRGGSSSSYEQYV. V gene TRBV7-8 combines with J gene TRBJ2-7, with 7 bases identical to TRBD2. V was clipped by 2 bases and J by 0 bases; unmatched bases: 10. Germline V gene lookup returns CDR1 SGHVS and CDR2 FQNEAQ. CDR3 length: 17 amino acids.

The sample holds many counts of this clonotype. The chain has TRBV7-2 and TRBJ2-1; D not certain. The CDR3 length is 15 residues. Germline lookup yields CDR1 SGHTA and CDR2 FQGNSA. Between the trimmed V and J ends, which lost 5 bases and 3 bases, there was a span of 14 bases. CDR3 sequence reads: CASSPTVGVYNEQFF. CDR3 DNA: TGTGCCAGCAGCCCAACTGTAGGCGTCTACAATGAGCAGTTCTTC. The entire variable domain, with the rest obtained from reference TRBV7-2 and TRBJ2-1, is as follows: GAGVSQSPSNKVTEKGKDVELRCDPISGHTALYWYRQSLGQGLEFLIYFQGNSAPDKSGLPSDRFSAERTGGSVSTLTIQRTQQEDSAVYLCASSPTVGVYNEQFFGPGTRLTVL.

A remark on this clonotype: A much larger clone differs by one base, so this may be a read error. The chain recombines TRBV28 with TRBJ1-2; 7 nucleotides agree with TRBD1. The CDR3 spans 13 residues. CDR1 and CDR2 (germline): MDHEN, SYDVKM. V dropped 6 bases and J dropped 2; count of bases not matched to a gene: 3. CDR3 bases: TGTGCCAGCAGGGTGGGACAGAACTATGGCTACACCTTC. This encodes CASRVGQNYGYTF.

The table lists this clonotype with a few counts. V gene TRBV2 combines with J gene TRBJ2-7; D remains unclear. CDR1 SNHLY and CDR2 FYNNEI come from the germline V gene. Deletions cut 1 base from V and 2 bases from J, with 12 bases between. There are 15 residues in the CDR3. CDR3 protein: CASSEGGDGTYEQYV. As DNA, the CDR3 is TGTGCCAGCAGTGAAGGAGGAGACGGAACCTACGAGCAGTACGTC.

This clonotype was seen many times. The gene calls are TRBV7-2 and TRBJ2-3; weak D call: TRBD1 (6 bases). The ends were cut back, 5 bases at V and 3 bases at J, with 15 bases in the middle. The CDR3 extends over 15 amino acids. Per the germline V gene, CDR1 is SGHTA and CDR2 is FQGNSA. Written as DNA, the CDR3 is TGTGCCAGCAGCGTCGAGGGGGATAAGACAGATACGCAGTATTTT. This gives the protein CASSVEGDKTDTQYF.

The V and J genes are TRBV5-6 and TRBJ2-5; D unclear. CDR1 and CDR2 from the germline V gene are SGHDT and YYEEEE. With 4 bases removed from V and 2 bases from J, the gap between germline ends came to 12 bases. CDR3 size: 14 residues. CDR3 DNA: TGTGCCAGCAGCCCACGTCCAATACAAGAGACCCAGTACTTC. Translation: CASSPRPIQETQYF.

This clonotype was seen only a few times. Here the CDR3 reads CASSQATEEKLFF. In DNA, the CDR3 is TGCGCCAGCAGCCAGGCTACAGAGGAAAAACTGTTTTTT. The chain carries TRBV4-1 and TRBJ1-4; D is uncertain. Germline V CDR1 and CDR2: MGHRA, YSYEKL. The CDR3 spans 13 residues. Trimming took off 3 bases at V and 8 bases at J, with 10 bases between the two ends.

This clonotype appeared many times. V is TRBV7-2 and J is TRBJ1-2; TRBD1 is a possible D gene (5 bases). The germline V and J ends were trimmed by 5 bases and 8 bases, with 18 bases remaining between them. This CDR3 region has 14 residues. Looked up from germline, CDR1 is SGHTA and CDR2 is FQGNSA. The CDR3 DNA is TGTGCCAGCAGCGAGGTGGGGACCATCTGGGGCTACACCTTC. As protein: CASSEVGTIWGYTF.